The clone carrying this TCR beta chain showed up just a few times. Its antigen is still unknown. This entry comes from a study of T cells in Graves' hyperthyroidism and ophthalmopathy. Study overall: Peripheral blood was collected at initial diagnosis, before any treatment. Study-wide results and limits: Blood shared most expanded thyroid clonotypes above 0.001.

Graves' hyperthyroidism qualified as stable when ophthalmopathy did not progress within 18 months. Patients between 18 and 65 years old had hyperthyroidism, newly diagnosed and lasting under 2 months. TCR beta CDR3 regions were amplified from RNA transcripts. The TCR CDR3 first-round RT-PCR relied on the HTBI primer set. MiXCR was run by TCRdb on the multiplex PCR reads, yielding one entry per CDR3 protein. In the table there are approximately 510,000 distinct CDR3 sequences, less than 25% of which are singletons. The CDR3 loop spans 15 amino acids. The germline V and J ends were trimmed by 0 bases and 3 bases, with 10 bases remaining between them. Germline CDR1 MNHNS, CDR2 SASEGT.

This chain joins TRBV6-1 and TRBJ2-3; tentatively, D is TRBD2 (5 bases). The receptor was derived from a man younger than 30 with Graves' hyperthyroidism. Sequencing was carried out using blood. CDR3 nucleotides: TGTGCCAGCAGTGAAGCAAGTCGGGGTACAGATACGCAGTATTTT. Translation gives CASSEASRGTDTQYF.